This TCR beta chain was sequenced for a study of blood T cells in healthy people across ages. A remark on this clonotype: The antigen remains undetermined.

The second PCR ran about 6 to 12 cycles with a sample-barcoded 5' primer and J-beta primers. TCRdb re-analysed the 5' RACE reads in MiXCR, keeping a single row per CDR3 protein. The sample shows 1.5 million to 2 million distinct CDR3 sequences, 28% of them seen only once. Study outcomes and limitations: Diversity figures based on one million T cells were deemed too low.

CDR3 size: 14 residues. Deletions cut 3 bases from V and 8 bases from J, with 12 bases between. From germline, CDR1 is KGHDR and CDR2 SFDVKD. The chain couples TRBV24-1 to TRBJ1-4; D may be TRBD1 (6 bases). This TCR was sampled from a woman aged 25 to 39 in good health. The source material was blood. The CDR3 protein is CATSDPTGGEKLFF. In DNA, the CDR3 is TGTGCCACCAGTGATCCGACAGGCGGAGAAAAACTGTTTTTT.